This T cell receptor (beta chain) was obtained from a study of blood T cell repertoires in COVID-19 (dated by TCRdb to 2020 to 2022). Notes on the research overall: Samples covering the acute and convalescent phases of COVID-19 were provided by collaborators in the United States, Italy and Spain. The material from the prospective study consisted of cDNA or gDNA derived from T cells, B-cell-depleted T cells, or PBMCs. Subjects who had been exposed to COVID-19, were actively infected with it, or had recovered from it provided the deeply sampled blood TCRbeta repertoires that made up the dataset. The repertoires were released in a freely available public database intended as a resource for research on the immune response to SARS-CoV-2. The samples were drawn from two sources: the first 160 participants of the ongoing ImmuneRACE study, and fewer than 1,500 subjects contributed by 6 global collaborators. A de-identified subject ID, COVID-19 status, age in years and sex were almost always included in the sample metadata. Where available, HLA class I and class II types were obtained from metadata supplied by the sample provider rather than from assay-based typing.

TCRbeta CDR3 regions were amplified from genomic DNA by means of the immunoSEQ Assay, a bias-controlled multiplex PCR. In the original analysis: The number of nucleated cells in each sample was estimated from the amplification of reference gene primers within the assay. To quantify the absolute abundance of each unique TCRbeta CDR3 rearrangement, sequence reads were collapsed and filtered. For each sample, productive Simpson clonality was calculated as the square root of Simpson's diversity index over productive rearrangements. Drawn from immuneACCESS, this table holds only the in-frame rearrangements with V and J called that TCRdb kept. Clones are partly lost; checked studies trace under half to an unresolved V gene and leave the rest unexplained. The DNA gave D and trimming, while V, J and clone size come from that table. This sample comprises under 300,000 clones, 86% of them detected only once. Clones ranked in the top ten supply 13% of the sample.

Summary of the overall study and its limitations: The quantity of clinical and demographic metadata differed by source and by participant and was supplied without curation.

The CDR3 starts with the cysteine, ends with the phenylalanine, and has 13 residues. Only the CDR3 DNA is retained, 39 bases long and in frame from the first base. The CDR1 and CDR2 encoded by the germline V gene (reference sequence) are MNHEY and SMNVEV. Deletion took 8 bases off V and 3 bases off J, with a span of 13 bases between the germline ends. One collaborating source in Seattle enrolled patients while the patients were actively infected and followed the patients over time throughout the course of disease. Each collaborating institution followed its own protocols to collect whole blood in K2EDTA tubes. For TCRbeta analysis, collaborators shipped samples in one of three forms: frozen whole blood, isolated PBMCs, or DNA extracted from either of those sample types. A note on this clone: The specificity of this receptor is unknown. No quality values exist for individual bases; no much larger clone is one base distant.

The TCR originated in a woman between 70 and 85 years old with COVID-19, enrolled during active disease. The V and J segments used are TRBV27 and TRBJ2-5, with no confidently assigned D gene. The sequenced sample was peripheral blood. The nucleotides read TGTGCCAGCGGGCACGGCAGAGAAGAGACCCAGTACTTC. Translation gives CASGHGREETQYF.